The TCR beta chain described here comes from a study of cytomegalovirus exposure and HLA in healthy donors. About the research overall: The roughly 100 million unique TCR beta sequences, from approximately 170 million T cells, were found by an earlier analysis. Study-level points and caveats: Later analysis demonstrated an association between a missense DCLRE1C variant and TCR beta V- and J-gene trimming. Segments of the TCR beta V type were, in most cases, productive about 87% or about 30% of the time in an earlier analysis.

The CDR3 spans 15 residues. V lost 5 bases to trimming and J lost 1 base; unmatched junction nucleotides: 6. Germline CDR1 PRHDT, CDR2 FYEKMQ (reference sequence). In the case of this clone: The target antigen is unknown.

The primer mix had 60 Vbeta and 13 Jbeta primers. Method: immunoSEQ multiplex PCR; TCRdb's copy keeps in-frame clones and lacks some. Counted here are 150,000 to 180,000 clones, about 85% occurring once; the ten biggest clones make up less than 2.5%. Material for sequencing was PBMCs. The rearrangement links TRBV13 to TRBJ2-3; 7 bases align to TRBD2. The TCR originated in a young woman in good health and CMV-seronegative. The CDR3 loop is CASSVGEGRTDTQYF. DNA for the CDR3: TGTGCCAGCAGCGTCGGGGAGGGACGCACAGATACGCAGTATTTT.